Following are 30 T cell receptor beta chains from one sample sequenced in a study of CD8 T cells in ankylosing spondylitis. Regarding the study as a whole: A motif in TCR beta, a set of eight or nine highly homologous variants, appeared characteristic of ankylosing spondylitis blood.

TCRdb re-derived calls from the 5' RACE reads in MiXCR, one entry per CDR3 protein. The sample yields over 400,000 distinct CDR3 sequences, 26% seen once. These TCRs are of unknown antigen specificity. Sequencing input: blood, either unsorted or a sorted T cell fraction (not recorded which). These receptors were obtained from a male donor with ankylosing spondylitis.

CDR3 DNA sequence: TGTGCCAGCAGTGTGTATGGAACGGGAGGGCAAGAGACCCAGTACTTC. It codes for CASSVYGTGGQETQYF. The rearrangement joins TRBV6-1 to TRBJ2-5; 8 nucleotides agree with TRBD2. Germline V gives CDR1 MNHNS, CDR2 SASEGT. This CDR3 region has 16 residues. Trimming cost V 4 bases and J 2 bases; bases outside gene matches: 9.

The rearrangement joins TRBV14 to TRBJ2-7; a possible D gene is TRBD1 (5 bases). CDR3 size: 13 residues. Germline CDR1 and CDR2: SGHDN and FVKESK. V was cut by 5 bases and J by 7 bases, with 15 bases left in between. Here the CDR3 DNA reads TGTGCCAGCAGCGCCTCAGGGTCAAGAGAGCAGTACGTC. It specifies CASSASGSREQYV.

In its sample, this clonotype was seen a few times. The chain recombines TRBV9 with TRBJ2-1, with D perhaps TRBD2 (7 bases). Per germline, CDR1 SGDLS and CDR2 YYNGEE. V was shortened by 4 bases and J by 3 bases, with 14 bases between the two germline ends. This CDR3 is 15 amino acids long. The CDR3 nucleotides read TGTGCCAGCAGCCTGCTGGGAGGGGGCTACAATGAGCAGTTCTTC. Translation gives CASSLLGGGYNEQFF.

The chain has TRBV5-6 and TRBJ2-7, with D unresolved. CDR1 and CDR2 from the germline V gene are SGHDT and YYEEEE. V was pared by 2 bases and J by 3 bases, with 9 bases between. The CDR3 sequence is 13 residues long. The CDR3 is CASSFGPIYEQYF. In DNA, the CDR3 is TGTGCCAGCAGCTTCGGACCGATCTACGAGCAGTACTTC.

The CDR3 region has the DNA TGTGCCAGCATCGTGCATCTGGAGGGTGAGCAGTTCTTC. Translation: CASIVHLEGEQFF. J is TRBJ2-1 and V is TRBV6-1; D is possibly TRBD2 (6 bases). Looked up from germline, CDR1 is MNHNS and CDR2 is SASEGT. V lost 7 bases to trimming and J lost 9 bases, with 16 bases between them. CDR3 length: 13 amino acids.

This clonotype was counted a few times. The rearrangement joins TRBV5-1 to TRBJ1-1; D is unclear. V gave up 4 bases and J gave up 6 bases, with 13 bases separating them. CDR1 and CDR2 from the germline V gene are SGHRS and YFSETQ. The CDR3 runs 13 residues. CDR3 nucleotides: TGCGCCAGCAGCCTCCTGGTGGAGTCTGAAGCTTTCTTT. This codes for CASSLLVESEAFF.

J is TRBJ2-1 and V is TRBV5-6; a possible D gene is TRBD1 (5 bases). Trimming took 2 bases from V and 3 from J, leaving 12 bases between them. In germline, CDR1 is SGHDT, CDR2 YYEEEE. This CDR3 contains 15 residues. The CDR3: CASSFLQANYNEQFF. DNA for the CDR3: TGTGCCAGCAGCTTCTTACAGGCAAACTACAATGAGCAGTTCTTC.

The chain is built from TRBV2 and TRBJ2-2; TRBD2 might be the D (5 bases). The CDR3 totals 14 residues. Trimming pared 4 bases from V and 6 bases from J, leaving 12 bases between. Germline CDR1 and CDR2: SNHLY and FYNNEI. The CDR3 loop is CASSGGLYPGELFF. CDR3 sequence (DNA): TGTGCCAGCAGTGGAGGGCTATATCCCGGGGAGCTGTTTTTT.

The rearrangement uses TRBV24-1 and TRBJ2-1; TRBD2 matches 11 bases. After removal of 3 bases from V and 7 bases from J, the junction contained 7 bases not matched to a gene. The CDR3 is made up of 16 amino acids. Germline V gives CDR1 KGHDR, CDR2 SFDVKD. CDR3 region: CATSDRLAGGRNEQFF. CDR3 bases: TGTGCCACCAGTGATCGTCTAGCGGGAGGTCGGAATGAGCAGTTCTTC.

The V and J genes are TRBV25-1 and TRBJ1-1; D gene uncertain. The CDR3 has 14 residues. V was cut by 2 bases and J by 4 bases, with 11 bases left in between. Germline V CDR1 and CDR2: MGHDK, SYGVNS. The CDR3 coding sequence is TGTGCCAGCAGTGAAAGCGTGGGGATCACTGAAGCTTTCTTT. Translation gives CASSESVGITEAFF.

The genes are TRBV20-1 and TRBJ2-1; the match to TRBD2 covers 13 bases. Germline-derived CDR1 and CDR2 are DFQATT and SNEGSKA (reference sequence). This CDR3 comprises 16 residues. The V gene end was trimmed by 2 bases and the J gene end by 2 bases; junction bases not matched to a gene: 3. This CDR3 is CSARLGTSGAYNEQFF. For the CDR3, the DNA is TGCAGTGCTAGACTCGGGACTAGCGGGGCCTACAATGAGCAGTTCTTC.

The chain uses TRBV2 and TRBJ2-2, with TRBD2 as a possible D gene (5 bases). V was cut by 3 bases and J by 0 bases, with 5 bases left in between. The CDR3 sequence is 14 residues long. Germline CDR1 and CDR2: SNHLY and FYNNEI. CDR3 DNA sequence: TGTGCCAGCAGTGAGACTACGAACACCGGGGAGCTGTTTTTT. Its protein product is CASSETTNTGELFF.

V gene TRBV12-3 or TRBV12-4 combines with J gene TRBJ2-7; 7 bases map to TRBD2. CDR3 length: 15 amino acids. V was clipped by 7 bases and J by 0 bases; unmatched bases: 9. The chain's CDR3 is CASKAQGGSSYEQYF. CDR3 in DNA: TGTGCCAGCAAGGCCCAGGGCGGGAGCTCCTACGAGCAGTACTTC.

This clonotype was counted many times. V and J are TRBV29-1 and TRBJ1-5; D perhaps matches TRBD1 (5 bases). This CDR3 spans 14 amino acids. The V gene's germline CDR1 is SQVTM and CDR2 ANQGSEA. Trimming removed 7 bases from V and 5 bases from J, with 18 bases in between. Written as DNA, the CDR3 is TGCAGCGGGAGCTCGGGGGGGGTAGATCAGCCCCAGCATTTT. It specifies CSGSSGGVDQPQHF.

This clonotype occurred a few times. The chain joins TRBV20-1 to TRBJ2-3; the match to TRBD2 covers 11 bases. This CDR3 region has 19 residues. The germline V gene has CDR1 DFQATT and CDR2 SNEGSKA (reference sequence). V shed 3 bases, J shed 2 bases, and the junction held 16 bases outside the gene matches. CDR3 sequence (DNA): TGCAGTGCTAGCAAACCCTCCTCGACTAGCGGGGACCACACAGATACGCAGTATTTT. Translating it yields CSASKPSSTSGDHTDTQYF.

The table lists this clonotype with a few counts. The chain employs TRBV29-1 and TRBJ1-1, with a weak D call TRBD1 (6 bases). V lost 4 bases to trimming and J lost 5 bases, with 11 bases between them. The CDR3 runs 12 residues. Germline V lookup: CDR1 SQVTM, CDR2 ANQGSEA. CDR3 sequence reads: CSVVRGGTEAFF. As DNA, the CDR3 is TGCAGCGTTGTTAGGGGGGGGACTGAAGCTTTCTTT.

In its sample, this clonotype was seen many times. CDR3 nucleotides: TGTGCCAGCTCTGGGCACTCCTACAATGAGCAGTTCTTC. It encodes CASSGHSYNEQFF. The chain couples TRBV18 to TRBJ2-1; no definite D call. With 6 bases removed from V and 0 bases from J, the gap between germline ends came to 6 bases. Germline loops: CDR1 KGHSH, CDR2 LQKENI. The CDR3 is 13 residues long.

CDR3 amino acids: CSARSPLSGNTIYF. CDR3 bases: TGCAGTGCTAGAAGCCCTCTCTCTGGAAACACCATATATTTT. The V call is TRBV20-1, the J call TRBJ1-3; D is unclear. V lost 2 bases and J lost 0, with 8 bases in between. Germline V gives CDR1 DFQATT, CDR2 SNEGSKA (reference sequence). The CDR3 sequence is 14 residues long.

The table lists this clonotype with a few counts. The chain combines TRBV7-9 with TRBJ1-3; 9 bases line up with TRBD1. Germline assignment: CDR1 SEHNR and CDR2 FQNEAQ (reference sequence). This CDR3 comprises 15 residues. After removal of 4 bases from V and 1 base from J, the junction contained 2 bases not matched to a gene. CDR3: CASSSDRGSGNTIYF. DNA for the CDR3: TGTGCCAGCAGCTCCGACAGGGGGTCTGGAAACACCATATATTTT.

The chain carries TRBV3-1 and TRBJ1-1; weak D call: TRBD1 (6 bases). CDR1 and CDR2 (germline): LGHDT, YNNKEL (reference sequence). Trimming pared 3 bases from V and 5 bases from J, leaving 19 bases between. The CDR3 totals 16 residues. Here the CDR3 DNA reads TGTGCCAGCAGCCAGCCAGAGTTTGGGGGCGGAACTGAAGCTTTCTTT. Protein: CASSQPEFGGGTEAFF.

This sequence joins TRBV12-3 or TRBV12-4 and TRBJ2-3, with 8 bases lining up with TRBD2. Trimming removed 5 bases from V and 8 bases from J; junction bases left unmatched: 6. The CDR3 is 13 amino acids. CDR3 DNA: TGTGCCAGCAGTGAAGGAGCGGGAGCTACGCAGTATTTT. Protein: CASSEGAGATQYF.

The chain links TRBV12-3 or TRBV12-4 to TRBJ1-4; TRBD1 might be the D (5 bases). The CDR3 loop spans 18 amino acids. The V gene lost 3 bases and the J gene lost 2 bases, with 19 bases spanning the gap. CDR3 residues: CASSFSGASGGTNEKLFF. As DNA, the CDR3 is TGTGCCAGCAGTTTTTCCGGGGCCTCTGGAGGGACTAATGAAAAACTGTTTTTT.

This clonotype came up many times. V is TRBV24-1 and J is TRBJ2-6; TRBD1 aligns across 7 bases. V lost 3 bases to trimming and J lost 4 bases; unmatched junction nucleotides: 5. The CDR3 consists of 16 residues. From germline, CDR1 is KGHDR and CDR2 SFDVKD. The CDR3 spells CATSDPTGAGANVLTF. The CDR3 DNA reads TGTGCCACCAGTGATCCTACAGGGGCCGGGGCCAACGTCCTGACTTTC.

The V and J genes are TRBV6-4 and TRBJ2-1, with D unclear. CDR1 is MRHNA and CDR2 is SNTAGT in the germline V gene. Trimming removed 3 bases from V and 9 bases from J, with 12 bases in between. The CDR3 consists of 13 residues. CDR3 amino acids: CASSESSVGEQFF. The CDR3 region has the DNA TGTGCCAGCAGTGAGTCCTCCGTTGGTGAGCAGTTCTTC.

Only a few counts were recorded for this clonotype. CDR3 loop: CASSLATSTGYTEKLFF. The CDR3 DNA follows: TGCGCCAGCAGCTTGGCCACCTCGACCGGATATACGGAAAAACTGTTTTTT. This chain joins TRBV5-1 and TRBJ1-4; no firm D call. Germline CDR1 and CDR2: SGHRS and YFSETQ. The ends were cut back, 0 bases at V and 8 bases at J, with 20 bases in the middle. The CDR3 sequence is 17 residues long.

This chain uses TRBV20-1 with TRBJ2-1, with TRBD2 matching 12 bases. V shed 4 bases and J 4 bases; nucleotides not matched to a gene: 5. The CDR3 extends over 15 amino acids. CDR1 and CDR2 (germline): DFQATT, SNEGSKA (reference sequence). The DNA for the CDR3 is TGCAGTGCTAACCTCGGACTAGCGGGGTACAATGAGCAGTTCTTC. Its translation is CSANLGLAGYNEQFF.

The rearrangement joins TRBV24-1 to TRBJ1-5; D uncertain. The V gene's germline CDR1 is KGHDR and CDR2 SFDVKD. This CDR3 is 14 amino acids long. V lost 8 bases to trimming and J lost 7 bases, with 17 bases between them. CDR3 sequence: CATNETSGEQPQHF. The DNA for the CDR3 is TGTGCCACCAATGAGACTAGCGGGGAACAGCCCCAGCATTTT.

V usage is TRBV24-1 and J usage is TRBJ2-2; D call uncertain. The germline V and J ends were trimmed by 3 bases and 7 bases, with 17 bases remaining between them. The CDR3 has 16 amino acids. The germline gives CDR1 KGHDR, CDR2 SFDVKD. CDR3 nucleotides: TGTGCCACCAGTGATGCCACCCGGAGTAGGTACGGGGAGCTGTTTTTT. It is translated as CATSDATRSRYGELFF.

For this clonotype: A much larger clone differs by one base, so this may be a read error. The CDR3 sequence is CASSLDSGELFF. In DNA form, the CDR3 reads TGCGCCAGCAGCTTGGATTCCGGGGAGCTGTTTTTT. The genes are TRBV5-1 and TRBJ2-2; D gene unclear. Looked up from germline, CDR1 is SGHRS and CDR2 is YFSETQ. This CDR3 region has 12 residues. V lost 0 bases, J lost 6 bases, and 3 bases lay in between.

This clonotype was seen more than once but under ten times. The V and J genes are TRBV20-1 and TRBJ1-3, with TRBD1 matching over 8 bases. V lost 5 bases and J lost 8; bases outside the gene matches: 8. The germline CDR1 and CDR2 sequences are DFQATT and SNEGSKA (reference sequence). The CDR3 runs 13 residues. The CDR3 bases are TGCAGTGCTCAGGACAGGGAAACATACACCATATATTTT. This gives the protein CSAQDRETYTIYF.